Listed below are T cell receptor beta chains from one sample, sequenced in a study of blood T cell repertoires in COVID-19. Method: immunoSEQ multiplex PCR; TCRdb's copy keeps in-frame clones and lacks some. Of 160,000 or so clones in the sample, about 85% are singletons; the top ten hold roughly 5.4%. Source material: peripheral blood. All receptors derive from a woman between 45 and 60 years old with COVID-19, enrolled during active disease. Each CDR3 is given with its conserved first and last residue.

TRBV4-2	CASSQVGLRDSSGNTIYF
TRBV7-6	CASSLQGNTIYF
TRBV4-1	CASSQDLGGNTEAFF
TRBV3-1/TRBV3-2	CASSQDTLETQYF
TRBV6-2/TRBV6-3	CASSDWTSGVETQYF
TRBV28	CASSAAQGPYEQYF
TRBV30	CAWRTRVNTGELFF
TRBV12-3/TRBV12-4	CASSFGAEAFF
TRBV7-2	CASSLNSASGGYEQYF
TRBV7-9	CASSLALTGGLQETQYF
TRBV12-3/TRBV12-4	CASRDNRDSPLHF
TRBV4-1	CASSQPGGLWYQETQYF
TRBV9	CASSPGTSYNEQFF
TRBV19	CASSPGQGGKDQPQHF
TRBV19	CASSSPGTGSYEQYF
TRBV7-3	CASSLTGGQETQYF
TRBV19	CASSIGGATNEKLFF
TRBV18	CASSPLRGEETQYF
TRBV10-3	CANRDTNYGYTF
TRBV5-4	CASSSKGDNEQFF
TRBV19	CASSIDAWRGPYNEQFF
TRBV18	CASSPGQTSSYEQYF
TRBV28	CASSRSGAGRNYGYTF
TRBV18	CASLQDRDQPQHF
TRBV7-2	CASSRRGKLFF
TRBV30	CAWSGRGGGAVASYGYTF
TRBV18	CASSPGPNYGYTF
TRBV3-1/TRBV3-2	CASSHSGTGRWEQYF